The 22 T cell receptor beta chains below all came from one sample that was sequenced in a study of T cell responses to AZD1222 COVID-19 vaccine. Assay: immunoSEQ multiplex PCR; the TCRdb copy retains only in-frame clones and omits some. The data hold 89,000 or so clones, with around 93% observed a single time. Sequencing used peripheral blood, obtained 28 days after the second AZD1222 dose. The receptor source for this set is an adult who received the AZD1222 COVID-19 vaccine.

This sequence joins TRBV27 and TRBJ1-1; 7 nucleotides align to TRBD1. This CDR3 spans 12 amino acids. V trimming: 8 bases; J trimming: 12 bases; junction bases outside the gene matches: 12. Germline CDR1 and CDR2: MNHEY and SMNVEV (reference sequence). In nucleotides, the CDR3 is TGTGCCAGCTCTACAGGGGCGTTGGAGACTTTCTTT. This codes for CASSTGALETFF.

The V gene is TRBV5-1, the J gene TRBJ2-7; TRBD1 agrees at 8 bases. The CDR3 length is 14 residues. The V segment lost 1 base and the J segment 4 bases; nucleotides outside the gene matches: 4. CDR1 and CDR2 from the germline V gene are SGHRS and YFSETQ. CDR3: CASSLTGGPYEQYF. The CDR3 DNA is TGCGCCAGCAGCTTGACAGGGGGGCCGTACGAGCAGTACTTC.

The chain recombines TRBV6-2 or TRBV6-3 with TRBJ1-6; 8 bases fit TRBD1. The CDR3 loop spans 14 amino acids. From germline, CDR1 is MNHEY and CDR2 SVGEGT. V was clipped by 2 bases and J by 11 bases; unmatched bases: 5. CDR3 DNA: TGTGCCAGCAGTTACCCAGACAGGGGACCACCCCTCCACTTT. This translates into CASSYPDRGPPLHF.

CDR3 amino acids: CASSRTPQETQYF. The CDR3 DNA reads TGTGCCAGCTCAAGGACCCCCCAAGAGACCCAGTACTTC. V and J are TRBV18 and TRBJ2-5; D is uncertain. Trimming pared 5 bases from V and 1 base from J, leaving 8 bases between. Germline V gene lookup returns CDR1 KGHSH and CDR2 LQKENI. There are 13 residues in the CDR3.

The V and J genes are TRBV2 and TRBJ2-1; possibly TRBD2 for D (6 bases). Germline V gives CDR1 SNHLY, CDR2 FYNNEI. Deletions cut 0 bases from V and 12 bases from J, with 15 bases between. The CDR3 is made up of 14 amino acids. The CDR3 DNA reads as TGTGCCAGCAGTGAAGCGTGGAGGGCTGCTAGGCAGTTCTTC. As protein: CASSEAWRAARQFF.

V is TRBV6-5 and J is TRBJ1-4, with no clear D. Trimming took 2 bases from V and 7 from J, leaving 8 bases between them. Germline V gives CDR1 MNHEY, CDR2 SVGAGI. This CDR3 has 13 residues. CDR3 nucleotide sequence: TGTGCCAGCAGTTACGGGTGGGGTGAAAAACTGTTTTTT. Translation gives CASSYGWGEKLFF.

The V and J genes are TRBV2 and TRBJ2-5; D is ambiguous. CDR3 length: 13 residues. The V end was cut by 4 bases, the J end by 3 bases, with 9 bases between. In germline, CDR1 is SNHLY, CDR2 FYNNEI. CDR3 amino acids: CASSGETKETQYF. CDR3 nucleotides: TGTGCCAGCAGTGGAGAGACCAAAGAGACCCAGTACTTC.

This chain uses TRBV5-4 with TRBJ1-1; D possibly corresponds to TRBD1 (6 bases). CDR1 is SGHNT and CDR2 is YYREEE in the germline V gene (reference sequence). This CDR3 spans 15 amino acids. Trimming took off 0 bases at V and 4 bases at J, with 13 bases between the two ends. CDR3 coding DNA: TGTGCCAGCAGCTTGGCTCGGGGGCTGAGCACTGAAGCTTTCTTT. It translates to CASSLARGLSTEAFF.

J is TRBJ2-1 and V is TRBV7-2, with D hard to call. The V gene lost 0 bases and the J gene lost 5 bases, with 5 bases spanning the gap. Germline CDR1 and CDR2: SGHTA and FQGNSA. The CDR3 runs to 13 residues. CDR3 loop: CASSLALHNEQFF. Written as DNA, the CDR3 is TGTGCCAGCAGCTTAGCCTTACACAATGAGCAGTTCTTC.

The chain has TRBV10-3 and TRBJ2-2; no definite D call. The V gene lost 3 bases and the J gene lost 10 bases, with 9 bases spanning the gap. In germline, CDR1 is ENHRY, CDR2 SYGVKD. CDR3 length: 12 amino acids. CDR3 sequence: CAISDFPVELFF. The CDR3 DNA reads TGTGCCATCAGTGATTTCCCAGTGGAGCTGTTTTTT.

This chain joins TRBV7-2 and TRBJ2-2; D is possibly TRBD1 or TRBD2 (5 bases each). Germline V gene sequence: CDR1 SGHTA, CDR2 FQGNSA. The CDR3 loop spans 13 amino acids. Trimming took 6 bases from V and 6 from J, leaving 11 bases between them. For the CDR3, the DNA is TGTGCCAGCAGGCTCAGGGAGTCCGGGGAGCTGTTTTTT. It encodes CASRLRESGELFF.

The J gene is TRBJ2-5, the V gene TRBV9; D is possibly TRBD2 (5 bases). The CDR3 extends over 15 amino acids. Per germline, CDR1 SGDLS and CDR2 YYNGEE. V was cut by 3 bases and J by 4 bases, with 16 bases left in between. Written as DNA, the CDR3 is TGTGCCAGCAGCGCCCTGGGAAGAGAGGGAGAGACCCAGTACTTC. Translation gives CASSALGREGETQYF.

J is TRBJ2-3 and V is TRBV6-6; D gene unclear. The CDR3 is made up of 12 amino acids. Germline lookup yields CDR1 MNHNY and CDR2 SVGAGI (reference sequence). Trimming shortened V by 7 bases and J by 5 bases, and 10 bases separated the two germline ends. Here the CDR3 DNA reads TGTGCCAGCAAGCGCGTGGGAGATACGCAGTATTTT. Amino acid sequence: CASKRVGDTQYF.

The CDR3 sequence is CASSSRPDRNTEAFF. CDR3 DNA: TGTGCCAGTAGTTCCCGACCCGACAGGAACACTGAAGCTTTCTTT. The chain joins TRBV19 to TRBJ1-1, with D possibly being TRBD1 (5 bases). V was pared by 5 bases and J by 1 base, with 14 bases between. Germline loops: CDR1 LNHDA, CDR2 SQIVND (reference sequence). This CDR3 comprises 15 residues.

The CDR3 DNA reads TGTGCCAGCAGTTCGGGACAGGGGGCGTACGAAGATACCTACGAGCAGTACTTC. Translated: CASSSGQGAYEDTYEQYF. V usage is TRBV27 and J usage is TRBJ2-7; the match to TRBD1 covers 12 bases. The germline CDR1 and CDR2 sequences are MNHEY and SMNVEV (reference sequence). This CDR3 is 18 amino acids long. With 4 bases clipped from V and 2 bases from J, the junction kept 12 bases outside the gene matches.

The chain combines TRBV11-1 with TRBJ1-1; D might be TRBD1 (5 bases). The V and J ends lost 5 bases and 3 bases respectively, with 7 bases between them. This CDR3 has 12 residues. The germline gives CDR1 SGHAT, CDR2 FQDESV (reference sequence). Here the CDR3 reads CASSRGYTEAFF. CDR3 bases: TGTGCCAGCAGCCGGGGGTACACTGAAGCTTTCTTT. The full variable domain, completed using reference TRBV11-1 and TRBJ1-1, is EAEVAQSPRYKITEKSQAVAFWCDPISGHATLYWYRQILGQGPELLVQFQDESVVDDSQLPKDRFSAERLKGVDSTLKIQPAELGDSAMYLCASSRGYTEAFFGQGTRLTVV.

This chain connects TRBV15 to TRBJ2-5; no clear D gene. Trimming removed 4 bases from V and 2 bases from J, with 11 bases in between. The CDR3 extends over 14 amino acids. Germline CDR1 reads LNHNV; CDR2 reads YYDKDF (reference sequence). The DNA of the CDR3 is TGTGCCACCAGCACAGACAAGCTTCAAGAGACCCAGTACTTC. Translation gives CATSTDKLQETQYF.

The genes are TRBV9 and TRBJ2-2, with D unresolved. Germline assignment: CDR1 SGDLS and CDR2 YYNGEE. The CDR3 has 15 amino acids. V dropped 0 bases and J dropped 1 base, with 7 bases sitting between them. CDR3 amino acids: CASSVVGRNTGELFF. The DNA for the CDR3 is TGTGCCAGCAGCGTAGTCGGCAGGAACACCGGGGAGCTGTTTTTT.

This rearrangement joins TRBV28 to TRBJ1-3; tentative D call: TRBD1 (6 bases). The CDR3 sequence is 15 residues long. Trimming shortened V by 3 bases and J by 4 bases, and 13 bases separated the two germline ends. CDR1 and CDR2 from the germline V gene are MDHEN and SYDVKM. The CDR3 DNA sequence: TGTGCCAGCAGTTTTTCCGGGGGGCGAGGAAACACCATATATTTT. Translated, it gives CASSFSGGRGNTIYF.

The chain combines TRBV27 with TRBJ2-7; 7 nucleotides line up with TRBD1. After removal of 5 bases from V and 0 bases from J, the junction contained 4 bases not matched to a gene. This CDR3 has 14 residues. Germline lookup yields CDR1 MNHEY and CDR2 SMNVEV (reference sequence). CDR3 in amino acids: CASSIQGPSYEQYF. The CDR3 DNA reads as TGTGCCAGCAGTATACAGGGGCCCTCCTACGAGCAGTACTTC.

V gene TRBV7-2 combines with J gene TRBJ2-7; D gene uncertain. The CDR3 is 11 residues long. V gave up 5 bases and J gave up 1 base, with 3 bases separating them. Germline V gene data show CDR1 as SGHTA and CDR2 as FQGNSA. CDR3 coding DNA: TGTGCCAGCAGCCATTCCTACGAGCAGTACTTC. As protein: CASSHSYEQYF.

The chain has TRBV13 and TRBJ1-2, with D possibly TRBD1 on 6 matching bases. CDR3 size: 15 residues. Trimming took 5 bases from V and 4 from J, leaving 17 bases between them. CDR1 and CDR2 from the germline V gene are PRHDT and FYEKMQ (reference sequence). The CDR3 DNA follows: TGTGCCAGCAGCCAACGGACAGCGCGCCTCTATGGCTACACCTTC. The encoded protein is CASSQRTARLYGYTF.